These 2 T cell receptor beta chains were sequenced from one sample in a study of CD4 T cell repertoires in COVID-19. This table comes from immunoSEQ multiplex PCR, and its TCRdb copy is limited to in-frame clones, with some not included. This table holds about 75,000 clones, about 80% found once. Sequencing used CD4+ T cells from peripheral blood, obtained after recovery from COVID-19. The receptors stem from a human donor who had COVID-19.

CDR3 in DNA: TGTGCCACCAGCATAAGACGCCGGACCACCGGGGAGCTGTTTTTT. This translates into CATSIRRRTTGELFF. The rearrangement joins TRBV15 to TRBJ2-2; D is uncertain. V gave up 4 bases and J gave up 4 bases, with 13 bases separating them. The CDR3 is made up of 15 amino acids. Germline V gene lookup returns CDR1 LNHNV and CDR2 YYDKDF (reference sequence). The variable domain in full, with the rest retrieved from reference TRBV15 and TRBJ2-2, is DAMVIQNPRYQVTQFGKPVTLSCSQTLNHNVMYWYQQKSSQAPKLLFHYYDKDFNNEADTPDNFQSRRPNTSFCFLDIRSPGLGDTAMYLCATSIRRRTTGELFFGEGSRLTVL.

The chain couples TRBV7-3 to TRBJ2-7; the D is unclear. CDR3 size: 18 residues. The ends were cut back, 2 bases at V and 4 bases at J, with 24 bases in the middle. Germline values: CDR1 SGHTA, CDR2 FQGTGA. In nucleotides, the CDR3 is TGTGCCAGCAGCTTAGAGGACCGGGTTCATCGGATTCTATACGAGCAGTACTTC. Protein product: CASSLEDRVHRILYEQYF.